This TCR beta chain was profiled in a study of PD-1 blockade in classical Hodgkin lymphoma. Using immunoSEQ multiplex PCR, the repertoire was profiled, and TCRdb retains in-frame clones only, with some absent. The table has 40,000 to 50,000 clones, over 70% seen once; the top ten hold 20% to 25%. Each patient's relapse followed autologous stem cell transplantation, and brentuximab vedotin exposure varied. CDR3 length: 15 amino acids. CDR1 and CDR2 (germline): SGHAT, FQNNGV. The V gene lost 4 bases and the J gene lost 2 bases, with 9 bases spanning the gap. This chain joins TRBV11-2 and TRBJ1-6; possibly TRBD1 for D (5 bases). The clonotype originates from a human donor with classical Hodgkin lymphoma. Sequenced here: peripheral blood mononuclear cells (PBMCs), sampled at baseline. CDR3 DNA: TGTGCCAGCAGCTCCAGGGACCCCTATAATTCACCCCTCCACTTT. Its protein product is CASSSRDPYNSPLHF.